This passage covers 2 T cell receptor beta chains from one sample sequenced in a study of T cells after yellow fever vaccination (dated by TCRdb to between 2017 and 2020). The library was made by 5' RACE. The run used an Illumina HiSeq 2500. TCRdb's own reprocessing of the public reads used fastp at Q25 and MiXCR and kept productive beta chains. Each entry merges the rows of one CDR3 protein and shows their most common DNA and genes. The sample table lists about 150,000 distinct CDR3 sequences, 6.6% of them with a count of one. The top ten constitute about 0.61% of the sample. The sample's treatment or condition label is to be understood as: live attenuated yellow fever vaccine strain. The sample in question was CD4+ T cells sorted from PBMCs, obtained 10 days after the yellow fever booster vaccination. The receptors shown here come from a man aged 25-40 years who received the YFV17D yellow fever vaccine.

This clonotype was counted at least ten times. The CDR3 DNA is TGCAGTGTAGGTTTGAGTTATAGCAATCAGCCCCAGCATTTT. Its translation: CSVGLSYSNQPQHF. The chain joins TRBV20-1 to TRBJ1-5; D ambiguous. Germline lookup yields CDR1 DFQATT and CDR2 SNEGSKA (reference sequence). The CDR3 consists of 14 residues. V lost 7 bases and J 0 bases, leaving 13 bases between the germline ends.

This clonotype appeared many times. The CDR3 reads CASSLEPSGSLYEQYF. CDR3 sequence (DNA): TGCGCCAGCAGCTTGGAGCCTAGCGGTTCTTTGTACGAGCAGTACTTC. V gene TRBV5-1 combines with J gene TRBJ2-7; 7 bases are a match to TRBD2. The trim removed 0 bases at V and 4 bases at J, leaving 10 bases unmatched. The germline CDR1 and CDR2 sequences are SGHRS and YFSETQ. The CDR3 covers 16 residues.